Sequencing of this T cell receptor beta chain was carried out in a study of early T cells in non-severe SARS-CoV-2 infection. Overall study context: Sequencing of bulk RNA from unsorted whole blood was done, without chain pairing.

From the 5' RACE reads, TCRdb called clonotypes with MiXCR, one entry per CDR3 protein. The data show almost 65,000 distinct CDR3 sequences, 4.9% seen once. This clonotype was counted at least ten times. Germline V gene sequence: CDR1 SGHDN, CDR2 FVKESK. This CDR3 is built from 16 residues. With 4 bases removed from V and 0 bases from J, the gap between germline ends came to 13 bases. The sequencing sample was made of whole blood. J is TRBJ2-1 and V is TRBV14; D unclear. The source of this sequence is an adult who was a healthcare worker with PCR-confirmed SARS-CoV-2 infection or an uninfected control (not recorded which). The CDR3 sequence: CASSREHISSYNEQFF. The CDR3 nucleotides are TGTGCCAGCAGCCGAGAACACATAAGCTCCTACAATGAGCAGTTCTTC. The variable domain in full, completed from reference TRBV14 and TRBJ2-1, reads EAGVTQFPSHSVIEKGQTVTLRCDPISGHDNLYWYRRVMGKEIKFLLHFVKESKQDESGMPNNRFLAERTGGTYSTLKVQPAELEDSGVYFCASSREHISSYNEQFFGPGTRLTVL.